The 24 T cell receptor beta chains below were found in one sample sequenced in a study of shared clonotypes between healthy human individuals. Sequenced by immunoSEQ multiplex PCR; TCRdb stores in-frame clones only, minus some. The profile covers 90,000 to 100,000 clones, with around 43% appearing a single time and over 12% taken by the ten largest. The sequencing input was PBMCs. These receptors were obtained from a woman aged 40 to 49 in good health. Some clones in this sample may be carry-over from other donors' samples.

A remark on this clone: A far larger clone differs by one base, so this is likely a read error. The rearrangement uses TRBV29-1 and TRBJ2-6, with D unresolved. The V and J ends lost 4 bases and 0 bases respectively, with 7 bases between them. CDR3 size: 14 residues. Germline CDR1 reads SQVTM; CDR2 reads ANQGSEA. CDR3 sequence: CSVVYGSGANVLTF. The CDR3 coding sequence is TGCAGCGTTGTCTATGGCTCTGGGGCCAACGTCCTGACTTTC.

The rearrangement joins TRBV10-1 to TRBJ2-1; 7 bases are shared with TRBD2. V shed 3 bases, J shed 13 bases, and the junction held 12 bases outside the gene matches. The CDR3 extends over 14 amino acids. Per germline, CDR1 WNHNN and CDR2 SYGVQD (reference sequence). CDR3: CASSDGLGGSTQFF. In nucleotides, the CDR3 is TGCGCCAGCAGTGATGGGTTGGGCGGGAGCACCCAGTTCTTC.

The V and J genes are TRBV5-5 and TRBJ1-5; 7 bases are a match to TRBD1. Trimming took 4 bases from V and 3 from J; bases not matched to a gene: 4. Germline loops: CDR1 SGHKS, CDR2 YYEKEE (reference sequence). The CDR3 consists of 14 residues. Here the CDR3 reads CASSPDRANQPQHF. CDR3 nucleotide sequence: TGTGCCAGCAGCCCTGACAGGGCCAATCAGCCCCAGCATTTT. Filled out from reference TRBV5-5 and TRBJ1-5, the complete variable domain reads DAGVTQSPTHLIKTRGQQVTLRCSPISGHKSVSWYQQVLGQGPQFIFQYYEKEERGRGNFPDRFSARQFPNYSSELNVNALLLGDSALYLCASSPDRANQPQHFGDGTRLSIL.

This clone was detected a few times. The V call is TRBV5-4, the J call TRBJ2-3; 9 nucleotides match TRBD2. The CDR3 loop spans 14 amino acids. J was trimmed by 6 bases and V by 2 bases; bases with no gene match: 4. Germline CDR1 is SGHNT and CDR2 is YYREEE (reference sequence). CDR3 nucleotides: TGTGCCAGCAGCTTAGAGCGGGGGGTGGATACGCAGTATTTT. As protein: CASSLERGVDTQYF.

This clone was seen ten or more times. The chain is built from TRBV5-1 and TRBJ2-7; 10 bases are shared with TRBD2. Germline-derived CDR1 and CDR2 are SGHRS and YFSETQ. The CDR3 sequence is 15 residues long. Trimming took 2 bases from V and 5 from J; bases not matched to a gene: 7. The CDR3 DNA reads as TGCGCCAGCAGCTTTATGTCTAGCGGGAGAGACGAGCAGTACTTC. It specifies CASSFMSSGRDEQYF.

The genes are TRBV2 and TRBJ2-5; 11 nucleotides align to TRBD2. The trim removed 7 bases at V and 5 bases at J, leaving 6 bases unmatched. The germline V gene has CDR1 SNHLY and CDR2 FYNNEI. CDR3 size: 14 residues. This CDR3 is CASKLAGVGETQYF. In DNA form, the CDR3 reads TGTGCCAGCAAACTAGCGGGAGTGGGGGAGACCCAGTACTTC. Full variable domain (outside the CDR3, taken from reference TRBV2 and TRBJ2-5): EPEVTQTPSHQVTQMGQEVILRCVPISNHLYFYWYRQILGQKVEFLVSFYNNEISEKSEIFDDQFSVERPDGSNFTLKIRSTKLEDSAMYFCASKLAGVGETQYFGPGTRLLVL.

The chain joins TRBV10-3 to TRBJ2-7; tentatively, D is TRBD1 (6 bases). The CDR3 spans 13 residues. The germline gives CDR1 ENHRY, CDR2 SYGVKD. V was pared by 7 bases and J by 1 base, with 11 bases between. CDR3 nucleotide sequence: TGTGCCATCACCTCAGGGGTTTCCTACGAGCAGTACTTC. It translates to CAITSGVSYEQYF.

The chain joins TRBV6-6 to TRBJ2-7; 12 bases are a match to TRBD2. The CDR3 is 15 amino acids. Looked up from germline, CDR1 is MNHNY and CDR2 is SVGAGI (reference sequence). V was clipped by 7 bases and J by 3 bases; unmatched bases: 7. The CDR3 region has the DNA TGTGCCAGCACCGCGGGACTAGCGGGCATCTACGAGCAGTACTTC. This translates into CASTAGLAGIYEQYF.

V is TRBV29-1 and J is TRBJ2-7; D is undetermined. Germline values: CDR1 SQVTM, CDR2 ANQGSEA. This CDR3 comprises 12 residues. V was pared by 3 bases and J by 2 bases, with 8 bases between. The DNA of the CDR3 is TGCAGCGTTGATGAAGGGCCCTACGAGCAGTACTTC. Protein product: CSVDEGPYEQYF.

This clone occurred once. The rearrangement links TRBV7-3 to TRBJ2-7, with TRBD2 matching 11 bases. The J segment lost 2 bases and the V segment lost 5 bases, leaving 5 bases of the junction unmatched. This CDR3 contains 15 residues. Germline-derived CDR1 and CDR2 are SGHTA and FQGTGA. As DNA, the CDR3 is TGTGCCAGCAGCGCCGGGACTAGCGGCGCCTACGAGCAGTACTTC. Translation: CASSAGTSGAYEQYF.

Comment on this clone: A much bigger clone sits one base away, suggesting this may be a read error. The rearrangement links TRBV15 to TRBJ2-5, with a weak D call TRBD2 (6 bases). The CDR3 spans 13 residues. Germline loops: CDR1 LNHNV, CDR2 YYDKDF (reference sequence). V was pared by 7 bases and J by 2 bases, with 11 bases between. The CDR3 DNA is TGTGCCACCACTCGACGGGGGCAAGAGACCCAGTACTTC. Amino acids: CATTRRGQETQYF.

This clone was seen more than once but under ten times. The same CDR3 also results from other DNA sequences found in this sample. The CDR3 nucleotides read TGTGCCAGCAGCCCCCGGGGCAGCGGGAGGCCCTACGAGCAGTACTTC. Translated: CASSPRGSGRPYEQYF. V and J are TRBV7-9 and TRBJ2-7; 9 bases are a match to TRBD2. The germline V gene has CDR1 SEHNR and CDR2 FQNEAQ (reference sequence). The CDR3 is 16 residues long. V lost 5 bases to trimming and J lost 2 bases; unmatched junction nucleotides: 10. The variable domain in full, completed from reference TRBV7-9 and TRBJ2-7, reads DTGVSQNPRHKITKRGQNVTFRCDPISEHNRLYWYRQTLGQGPEFLTYFQNEAQLEKSRLLSDRFSAERPKGSFSTLEIQRTEQGDSAMYLCASSPRGSGRPYEQYFGPGTRLTVT.

This clone was observed a few times. This chain links TRBV2 with TRBJ1-2; the D is unclear. The CDR3 is 12 residues long. Trimming left V 2 bases short and J 5 bases short, with 6 bases between. Germline loops: CDR1 SNHLY, CDR2 FYNNEI. The CDR3 bases are TGTGCCAGCAGTGAAACCCAATATGGCTACACCTTC. Protein: CASSETQYGYTF. Full variable domain (rest looked up from reference TRBV2 and TRBJ1-2): EPEVTQTPSHQVTQMGQEVILRCVPISNHLYFYWYRQILGQKVEFLVSFYNNEISEKSEIFDDQFSVERPDGSNFTLKIRSTKLEDSAMYFCASSETQYGYTFGSGTRLTVV.

The chain recombines TRBV11-2 with TRBJ2-7, with D possibly matching TRBD2 (6 bases). The CDR3 sequence is 17 residues long. Trimming removed 6 bases from V and 0 bases from J, with 21 bases in between. Germline values: CDR1 SGHAT, CDR2 FQNNGV. The DNA for the CDR3 is TGTGCCAGCAGACCATTAAGGGGTCGGGGACTCTCCTACGAGCAGTACTTC. As protein: CASRPLRGRGLSYEQYF.

The table lists this clone with many counts. Written as DNA, the CDR3 is TGCAGTGTCCCAGGTTCTTGGCAGTTCTTC. Residues: CSVPGSWQFF. This chain links TRBV20-1 with TRBJ2-1; the D is unclear. The germline CDR1 and CDR2 sequences are DFQATT and SNEGSKA (reference sequence). The CDR3 contains 10 residues. Trimming pared 7 bases from V and 12 bases from J, leaving 13 bases between.

About this clone itself: The CDR3 ends on some other residue instead of the conserved phenylalanine or tryptophan, so this is likely a read error. The V gene is TRBV6-5, the J gene TRBJ1-3; 12 nucleotides match TRBD1. The germline V gene encodes CDR1 MNHEY and CDR2 SVGAGI. CDR3 size: 15 residues. The trim removed 9 bases at V and 3 bases at J, leaving 6 bases unmatched. CDR3 residues: CASRGQGARGNTIYL. DNA for the CDR3: TGTGCCAGTCGGGGACAGGGGGCGCGTGGAAACACCATATATCTT.

The chain employs TRBV5-1 and TRBJ2-7; 11 bases are shared with TRBD2. The CDR3 totals 16 residues. The germline V gene encodes CDR1 SGHRS and CDR2 YFSETQ. The V segment lost 3 bases and the J segment 4 bases; nucleotides outside the gene matches: 9. The CDR3 nucleotides read TGCGCCAGCAGCTCAGTGCTAGCGGGAGGCTATTACGAGCAGTACTTC. This sequence encodes CASSSVLAGGYYEQYF.

The chain couples TRBV25-1 to TRBJ2-5, with 13 positions matching TRBD2. Judging by the DNA end, TRBJ2-7 fits better; the J call may be wrong. The CDR3 runs 15 residues. CDR1 and CDR2 from the germline V gene are MGHDK and SYGVNS. CDR3 DNA: TGTGCCAGCAGTGCCGGACTAGCGGGAGTCGACGAGCAGTACTTC. Translated: CASSAGLAGVDEQYF.

The V call is TRBV5-1, the J call TRBJ2-7; D remains ambiguous. Germline loops: CDR1 SGHRS, CDR2 YFSETQ. Trimming pared 0 bases from V and 3 bases from J, leaving 13 bases between. The CDR3 covers 15 residues. This CDR3 is CASSLGAKTFYEQYF. The DNA for the CDR3 is TGCGCCAGCAGCTTGGGTGCCAAGACCTTCTACGAGCAGTACTTC. The variable domain in full, with the rest retrieved from reference TRBV5-1 and TRBJ2-7, is KAGVTQTPRYLIKTRGQQVTLSCSPISGHRSVSWYQQTPGQGLQFLFEYFSETQRNKGNFPGRFSGRQFSNSRSEMNVSTLELGDSALYLCASSLGAKTFYEQYFGPGTRLTVT.

The V gene is TRBV5-8, the J gene TRBJ1-2; 7 nucleotides align to TRBD1. The V segment lost 0 bases and the J segment 9 bases; nucleotides outside the gene matches: 5. Germline CDR1 is SGHTS and CDR2 is YDEGEE. This CDR3 contains 13 residues. The CDR3 bases are TGTGCCAGCAGCTTGGGGACAGGAACGAGCTACACCTTC. As protein: CASSLGTGTSYTF.

The V call is TRBV6-4, the J call TRBJ2-5; D remains unclear. Trimming pared 2 bases from V and 5 bases from J, leaving 9 bases between. CDR1 is MRHNA, CDR2 SNTAGT, per germline. The CDR3 runs to 13 residues. CDR3 amino acids: CASSDTYGETQYF. The CDR3 DNA is TGTGCCAGCAGTGACACTTACGGCGAGACCCAGTACTTC.

The chain links TRBV9 to TRBJ2-7; D remains ambiguous. Trimming cost V 1 base and J 2 bases, with 13 bases left between them. Germline V gives CDR1 SGDLS, CDR2 YYNGEE. The CDR3 sequence is 15 residues long. CDR3 nucleotide sequence: TGTGCCAGCAGCGTATCAGGCCGGAGCCCCTACGAGCAGTACTTC. This gives the protein CASSVSGRSPYEQYF.

This clone was recorded at least ten times. This chain joins TRBV2 and TRBJ2-1, with TRBD2 matching over 8 bases. V lost 6 bases and J lost 0; bases outside the gene matches: 4. Germline CDR1 SNHLY, CDR2 FYNNEI. The CDR3 has 15 residues. The CDR3 sequence: CASSEREPSYNEQFF. As DNA, the CDR3 is TGTGCCAGCAGCGAGCGGGAGCCCTCCTACAATGAGCAGTTCTTC.

In regard to this clone: Since a far larger clone is one base different, this is likely a read error. The conserved phenylalanine or tryptophan is not found at the CDR3 terminus, so this likely reflects a read error. Here the CDR3 reads CSVESGQGYGYTL. Written as DNA, the CDR3 is TGCAGCGTTGAGAGTGGGCAGGGCTATGGCTACACCCTC. The V and J genes are TRBV29-1 and TRBJ1-2; D may be TRBD1 (5 bases). Trimming pared 3 bases from V and 4 bases from J, leaving 12 bases between. Per the germline V gene, CDR1 is SQVTM and CDR2 is ANQGSEA. This CDR3 comprises 13 residues.